Listed here are 32 T cell receptor beta chains from one sample, sequenced in a study of T cells in Graves' hyperthyroidism and ophthalmopathy. Amplification of TCR beta CDR3 regions used RNA as the template. HTBI primers drove first-round RT-PCR of the TCR CDR3. In TCRdb, the multiplex PCR reads were re-called with MiXCR into one record per CDR3 protein. The data contain approximately 400,000 distinct CDR3 sequences, approximately 15% of them singletons. The sequenced sample was blood. The receptors were sampled from a young woman with Graves' hyperthyroidism.

The table lists this clonotype with many counts. The chain is built from TRBV7-8 and TRBJ2-2, with 7 bases lining up with TRBD2. The CDR3 covers 15 residues. Germline assignment: CDR1 SGHVS and CDR2 FQNEAQ. Unmatched junction bases numbered 5, after V lost 4 bases and J lost 3 bases. The CDR3 region has the DNA TGTGCCAGCAGCTCCGCCGGGGGGTACACCGGGGAGCTGTTTTTT. It codes for CASSSAGGYTGELFF.

At least ten counts were recorded for this clonotype. This chain uses TRBV7-9 with TRBJ2-5, with 9 positions matching TRBD1. The V gene end was trimmed by 7 bases and the J gene end by 2 bases; junction bases not matched to a gene: 5. The CDR3 runs 14 residues. Germline V CDR1 and CDR2: SEHNR, FQNEAQ (reference sequence). CDR3 loop: CASTRTGAQETQYF. The CDR3 DNA is TGTGCCAGCACCCGGACAGGGGCTCAAGAGACCCAGTACTTC. Looking up the rest from reference TRBV7-9 and TRBJ2-5 gives the full variable domain: DTGVSQNPRHKITKRGQNVTFRCDPISEHNRLYWYRQTLGQGPEFLTYFQNEAQLEKSRLLSDRFSAERPKGSFSTLEIQRTEQGDSAMYLCASTRTGAQETQYFGPGTRLLVL.

The gene calls are TRBV20-1 and TRBJ2-3, with 8 bases fitting TRBD2. The CDR3 contains 13 residues. The J segment lost 4 bases and the V segment lost 5 bases, leaving 5 bases of the junction unmatched. Looked up from germline, CDR1 is DFQATT and CDR2 is SNEGSKA (reference sequence). This chain's CDR3 is CSALGLVADTQYF. The DNA of the CDR3 is TGCAGTGCTCTGGGACTAGTCGCAGATACGCAGTATTTT.

V and J are TRBV20-1 and TRBJ1-1; D not certain. The CDR3 spans 16 residues. Germline V lookup: CDR1 DFQATT, CDR2 SNEGSKA (reference sequence). Deletions cut 0 bases from V and 2 bases from J, with 16 bases between. CDR3: CSARDLYWETNTEAFF. CDR3 sequence (DNA): TGCAGTGCTAGAGACTTATATTGGGAGACCAACACTGAAGCTTTCTTT.

This clonotype was counted ten times or more. This rearrangement joins TRBV2 to TRBJ1-1; a possible D gene is TRBD1 (6 bases). The CDR3 spans 15 residues. Germline loops: CDR1 SNHLY, CDR2 FYNNEI. With 7 bases removed from V and 1 base from J, the gap between germline ends came to 16 bases. CDR3 bases: TGTGCCAGCACTCTAAGGGGGACACAGAACACTGAAGCTTTCTTT. This gives the protein CASTLRGTQNTEAFF.

The chain has TRBV11-2 and TRBJ2-5; D not certain. CDR1 and CDR2 (germline): SGHAT, FQNNGV. The CDR3 contains 18 residues. V was cut by 0 bases and J by 1 base, with 18 bases left in between. Here the CDR3 DNA reads TGTGCCAGCAGCTTAGACGCCGTCAGTATTATCGTCCAAGAGACCCAGTACTTC. Its translation: CASSLDAVSIIVQETQYF.

Many counts were recorded for this clonotype. V is TRBV3-1 and J is TRBJ2-1; 8 bases match TRBD2. From germline, CDR1 is LGHDT and CDR2 YNNKEL (reference sequence). The CDR3 consists of 14 residues. The V segment lost 1 base and the J segment 6 bases; nucleotides outside the gene matches: 2. CDR3 region: CASSQAGRVNEQFF. In nucleotides, the CDR3 is TGTGCCAGCAGCCAAGCCGGGAGGGTCAATGAGCAGTTCTTC.

This clonotype has at least ten counts. The chain has TRBV20-1 and TRBJ1-5, with D possibly matching TRBD1 (5 bases). The germline CDR1 and CDR2 sequences are DFQATT and SNEGSKA (reference sequence). The CDR3 contains 15 residues. V shed 5 bases and J shed 0 bases, with 14 bases lying between them. The CDR3 is CSAFQGTYSNQPQHF. For the CDR3, the DNA is TGCAGTGCTTTTCAGGGAACATATAGCAATCAGCCCCAGCATTTT.

This clonotype was counted ten times or more. This chain connects TRBV2 to TRBJ1-5; D remains unclear. Germline values: CDR1 SNHLY, CDR2 FYNNEI. The CDR3 runs 14 residues. Trimming shortened V by 4 bases and J by 0 bases, and 7 bases separated the two germline ends. The CDR3 bases are TGTGCCAGCAGTGCCGAGAATAGCAATCAGCCCCAGCATTTT. Protein product: CASSAENSNQPQHF.

This clonotype was counted many times. DNA of the CDR3: TGTGCCAGCAGTGAACAGGGAGGCTCCTACAATGAGCAGTTCTTC. The encoded protein is CASSEQGGSYNEQFF. V and J are TRBV2 and TRBJ2-1; a weak D match, TRBD2 (6 bases). Germline V lookup: CDR1 SNHLY, CDR2 FYNNEI. V lost 2 bases and J lost 0, with 8 bases in between. CDR3 length: 15 residues.

This clonotype was seen many times. V and J are TRBV6-1 and TRBJ2-1, with 8 bases identical to TRBD2. The CDR3 length is 14 residues. V lost 6 bases and J lost 6; bases outside the gene matches: 7. Germline lookup yields CDR1 MNHNS and CDR2 SASEGT. CDR3 DNA: TGTGCCAGCAGATTAAGGGGGACTAGCAATGAGCAGTTCTTC. This gives the protein CASRLRGTSNEQFF.

There are many counts of this clonotype. This rearrangement joins TRBV9 to TRBJ1-2, with 8 bases matching TRBD1. The CDR3 has 13 residues. The germline V gene has CDR1 SGDLS and CDR2 YYNGEE. Losses at the gene ends were 4 bases for V and 4 bases for J; bases not matched to a gene: 3. CDR3: CASSTDRGYGYTF. The DNA of the CDR3 is TGTGCCAGCAGCACTGACAGGGGCTATGGCTACACCTTC.

This clonotype has ten or more counts. The V call is TRBV28, the J call TRBJ2-7, with a tentative D call TRBD2 (6 bases). V was pared by 8 bases and J by 2 bases, with 19 bases between. The CDR3 is 15 amino acids. Germline lookup yields CDR1 MDHEN and CDR2 SYDVKM. CDR3 bases: TGTGCCAGCCGGAACGGGGGAGAAGGAACCTACGAGCAGTACTTC. This codes for CASRNGGEGTYEQYF.

The rearrangement joins TRBV7-9 to TRBJ1-1; TRBD1 agrees at 9 bases. CDR3 length: 15 amino acids. The V gene's germline CDR1 is SEHNR and CDR2 FQNEAQ (reference sequence). V lost 3 bases and J lost 4; bases outside the gene matches: 6. CDR3 DNA sequence: TGTGCCAGCAGCTTTGGGACAGGGAGAGTCACTGAAGCTTTCTTT. This translates into CASSFGTGRVTEAFF.

This clonotype was observed at least ten times. The CDR3 DNA sequence: TGTGCCAGCAGTTGGACGGGGGGATTACAAGAGACCCAGTACTTC. Protein product: CASSWTGGLQETQYF. The chain links TRBV12-3 or TRBV12-4 to TRBJ2-5; TRBD2 matches at 7 bases. The CDR3 has 15 amino acids. V was clipped by 4 bases and J by 2 bases; unmatched bases: 7.

The chain recombines TRBV9 with TRBJ2-7, with D possibly matching TRBD2 (5 bases). The CDR3 covers 14 residues. V shed 5 bases and J shed 6 bases, with 18 bases lying between them. Germline assignment: CDR1 SGDLS and CDR2 YYNGEE. This CDR3 is CASSGLPLGREQYF. The CDR3 region has the DNA TGTGCCAGCAGTGGACTCCCCTTGGGTCGCGAGCAGTACTTC. Complete variable domain (other parts from reference TRBV9 and TRBJ2-7): DSGVTQTPKHLITATGQRVTLRCSPRSGDLSVYWYQQSLDQGLQFLIQYYNGEERAKGNILERFSAQQFPDLHSELNLSSLELGDSALYFCASSGLPLGREQYFGPGTRLTVT.

The chain employs TRBV19 and TRBJ2-3; perhaps TRBD1 as D (5 bases). The CDR3 has 13 residues. Trimming left V 9 bases short and J 2 bases short, with 12 bases between. CDR1 and CDR2 from the germline V gene are LNHDA and SQIVND (reference sequence). In nucleotides, the CDR3 is TGTGCCAGCAGGGTCCTACTCACAGATACGCAGTATTTT. It specifies CASRVLLTDTQYF.

This clonotype occurred many times. The chain uses TRBV14 and TRBJ2-7; D is perhaps TRBD1 (5 bases). V was trimmed by 4 bases and J by 4 bases, leaving 8 bases between them. Per the germline V gene, CDR1 is SGHDN and CDR2 is FVKESK. The CDR3 is made up of 12 amino acids. CDR3 nucleotides: TGTGCCAGCAGCCCACGACAGTACGAGCAGTACTTC. Its protein is CASSPRQYEQYF. The variable domain in full, with the rest retrieved from reference TRBV14 and TRBJ2-7, is EAGVTQFPSHSVIEKGQTVTLRCDPISGHDNLYWYRRVMGKEIKFLLHFVKESKQDESGMPNNRFLAERTGGTYSTLKVQPAELEDSGVYFCASSPRQYEQYFGPGTRLTVT.

This clonotype was counted many times. The chain recombines TRBV19 with TRBJ2-3, with 14 positions matching TRBD2. CDR1 and CDR2 (germline): LNHDA, SQIVND (reference sequence). The CDR3 contains 17 residues. Trimming removed 5 bases from V and 6 bases from J; junction bases left unmatched: 10. The DNA for the CDR3 is TGTGCCAGTAGTCACGCCGGGACTAGCGGGGGTGGTGATACGCAGTATTTT. Translating it yields CASSHAGTSGGGDTQYF. The variable domain in full, completed from reference TRBV19 and TRBJ2-3, reads DGGITQSPKYLFRKEGQNVTLSCEQNLNHDAMYWYRQDPGQGLRLIYYSQIVNDFQKGDIAEGYSVSREKKESFPLTVTSAQKNPTAFYLCASSHAGTSGGGDTQYFGPGTRLTVL.

The V call is TRBV2, the J call TRBJ2-1, with D possibly being TRBD1 (5 bases). The J call may be faulty, since TRBJ2-7 better matches the DNA end. The length of the CDR3 is 12 residues. CDR1 and CDR2 (germline): SNHLY, FYNNEI. CDR3 in amino acids: CASSLSDNEQYF. CDR3 DNA: TGTGCCAGCTCATTGTCGGACAATGAGCAGTACTTC.

The rearrangement joins TRBV6-1 to TRBJ1-1, with 8 bases lining up with TRBD1. The CDR3 spans 12 residues. The J segment lost 8 bases and the V segment lost 2 bases, leaving 1 base of the junction unmatched. Germline loops: CDR1 MNHNS, CDR2 SASEGT. The CDR3 loop reads CASSERTGEAFF. CDR3 nucleotides: TGTGCCAGCAGTGAAAGGACAGGGGAAGCTTTCTTT.

This clonotype was detected many times. The chain employs TRBV20-1 and TRBJ2-7; no firm D call. This CDR3 comprises 11 residues. V lost 0 bases and J lost 5, with 5 bases in between. Germline V lookup: CDR1 DFQATT, CDR2 SNEGSKA (reference sequence). The CDR3 region has the DNA TGCAGTGCTAGAGATTCACACGAGCAGTACTTC. Translating it yields CSARDSHEQYF.

This clonotype has ten or more counts. The J gene is TRBJ1-4, the V gene TRBV11-2; possibly TRBD1 for D (6 bases). Germline V gives CDR1 SGHAT, CDR2 FQNNGV. The V end was cut by 1 base, the J end by 7 bases, with 10 bases between. The CDR3 sequence is 14 residues long. The CDR3: CASSLVRGGEKLFF. The CDR3 DNA sequence: TGTGCCAGCAGCTTAGTCAGGGGAGGTGAAAAACTGTTTTTT. Looking up the rest from reference TRBV11-2 and TRBJ1-4 gives the full variable domain: EAGVAQSPRYKIIEKRQSVAFWCNPISGHATLYWYQQILGQGPKLLIQFQNNGVVDDSQLPKDRFSAERLKGVDSTLKIQPAKLEDSAVYLCASSLVRGGEKLFFGSGTQLSVL.

Ten or more counts support this clonotype. CDR3: CASSYKLGGLDNEQFF. The DNA for the CDR3 is TGTGCCAGCAGTTACAAACTAGGGGGCTTGGACAATGAGCAGTTCTTC. The V and J genes are TRBV6-2 or TRBV6-3 and TRBJ2-1; 7 bases are a match to TRBD1. There are 16 residues in the CDR3. Germline V gene sequence: CDR1 MNHEY, CDR2 SVGEGT. V dropped 2 bases and J dropped 5; count of bases not matched to a gene: 9.

The rearrangement uses TRBV7-9 and TRBJ2-1; 15 nucleotides line up with TRBD2. The germline V gene has CDR1 SEHNR and CDR2 FQNEAQ (reference sequence). The CDR3 length is 19 residues. The V segment lost 2 bases and the J segment 2 bases; nucleotides outside the gene matches: 7. The CDR3 region has the DNA TGTGCCAGCAGCTTAATCCTCGGACTAGCGGGAGGGCCCTACAATGAGCAGTTCTTC. It is translated as CASSLILGLAGGPYNEQFF. Full variable domain (remainder filled in from reference TRBV7-9 and TRBJ2-1): DTGVSQNPRHKITKRGQNVTFRCDPISEHNRLYWYRQTLGQGPEFLTYFQNEAQLEKSRLLSDRFSAERPKGSFSTLEIQRTEQGDSAMYLCASSLILGLAGGPYNEQFFGPGTRLTVL.

This clonotype has just a few counts. The chain carries TRBV12-3 or TRBV12-4 and TRBJ2-1; 7 nucleotides align to TRBD1. Trimming took 6 bases from V and 3 from J; bases not matched to a gene: 5. The CDR3 length is 14 residues. CDR3 coding DNA: TGTGCCAGCAGCGGACAGGCCAGCTACAATGAGCAGTTCTTC. Amino acids: CASSGQASYNEQFF.

This clonotype came up a few times. V is TRBV20-1 and J is TRBJ2-7, with 9 nucleotides matching TRBD2. Looked up from germline, CDR1 is DFQATT and CDR2 is SNEGSKA (reference sequence). J gave up 3 bases and V 6 bases, and 3 bases lay outside the gene matches. The CDR3 runs 12 residues. CDR3 coding DNA: TGCAGTGCCCAGCGGGGGGTCTACGAGCAGTACTTC. This gives the protein CSAQRGVYEQYF.

This clonotype appeared a few times. This chain uses TRBV6-9 with TRBJ1-1; D gene ambiguous. The CDR3 loop spans 13 amino acids. V lost 2 bases to trimming and J lost 0 bases, with 4 bases between them. Germline V gene data show CDR1 as MNHGY and CDR2 as SVAAGI. The CDR3 coding sequence is TGTGCCAGCAGTTATCAGGTGAACACTGAAGCTTTCTTT. Amino acids: CASSYQVNTEAFF.

This clonotype was recorded at least ten times. V is TRBV28 and J is TRBJ2-4, with 10 nucleotides matching TRBD2. With 5 bases clipped from V and 6 bases from J, the junction kept 16 bases outside the gene matches. The CDR3 sequence is 18 residues long. Germline loops: CDR1 MDHEN, CDR2 SYDVKM. The DNA for the CDR3 is TGTGCCAGCAGTCCTAGCGGGAGAGGTAAAAAAGGGTCAAACATTCAGTACTTC. Its translation is CASSPSGRGKKGSNIQYF.

This clonotype was recorded once. Given a much more abundant clone one base away, this may be a read error. The chain carries TRBV20-1 and TRBJ2-1, with a tentative D call TRBD1 (6 bases). The CDR3 has 15 amino acids. Germline-derived CDR1 and CDR2 are DFQATT and SNEGSKA (reference sequence). The CDR3 nucleotides are TGCAGTGCTTGTCCAGGGGCCTTCGTCTACAATGGGCAGTTCTTC. It specifies CSACPGAFVYNGQFF.

This sequence joins TRBV19 and TRBJ2-7, with no clear D. Per the germline V gene, CDR1 is LNHDA and CDR2 is SQIVND (reference sequence). The CDR3 totals 11 residues. V was cut by 0 bases and J by 9 bases, with 6 bases left in between. The CDR3 nucleotides are TGTGCCAGTAGTATAGAGTACAGGCAGTACTTC. Its protein product is CASSIEYRQYF.

The table lists this clonotype with many counts. The chain joins TRBV27 to TRBJ1-1; weak D call: TRBD1 (5 bases). Trimming stripped 3 bases from V and 6 bases from J, with 14 bases between. The CDR3 length is 14 residues. Germline CDR1 reads MNHEY; CDR2 reads SMNVEV (reference sequence). CDR3 nucleotide sequence: TGTGCCAGCAGTTTTATAAGGGGCTTGGCTGAAGCTTTCTTT. This gives the protein CASSFIRGLAEAFF.